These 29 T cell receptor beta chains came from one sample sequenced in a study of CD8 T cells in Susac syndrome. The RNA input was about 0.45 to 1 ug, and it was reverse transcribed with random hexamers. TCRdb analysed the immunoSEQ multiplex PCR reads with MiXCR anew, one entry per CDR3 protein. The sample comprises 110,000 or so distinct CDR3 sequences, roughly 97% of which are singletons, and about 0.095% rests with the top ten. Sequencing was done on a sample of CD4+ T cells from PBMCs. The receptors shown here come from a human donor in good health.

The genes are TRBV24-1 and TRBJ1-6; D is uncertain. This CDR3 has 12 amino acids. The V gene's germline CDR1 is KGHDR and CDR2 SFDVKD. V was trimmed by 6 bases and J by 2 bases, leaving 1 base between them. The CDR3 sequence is CATSTYNSPLHF. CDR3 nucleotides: TGTGCCACCAGTACCTATAATTCACCCCTCCACTTT.

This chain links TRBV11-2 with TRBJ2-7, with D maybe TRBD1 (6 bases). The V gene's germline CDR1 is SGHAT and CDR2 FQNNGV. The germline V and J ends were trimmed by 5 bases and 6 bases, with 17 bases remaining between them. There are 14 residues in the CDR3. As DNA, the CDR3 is TGTGCCAGCAGCCCCCCTGGGGGCGAGGTCGAGCAGTACTTC. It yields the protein CASSPPGGEVEQYF.

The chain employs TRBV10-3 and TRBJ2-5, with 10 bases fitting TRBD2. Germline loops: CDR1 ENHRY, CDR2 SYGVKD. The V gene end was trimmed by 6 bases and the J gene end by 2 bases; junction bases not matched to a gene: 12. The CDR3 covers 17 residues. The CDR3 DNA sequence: TGTGCCATCAGCACCGAGCCGGGACTAGCGAGTCAAGAGACCCAGTACTTC. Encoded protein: CAISTEPGLASQETQYF.

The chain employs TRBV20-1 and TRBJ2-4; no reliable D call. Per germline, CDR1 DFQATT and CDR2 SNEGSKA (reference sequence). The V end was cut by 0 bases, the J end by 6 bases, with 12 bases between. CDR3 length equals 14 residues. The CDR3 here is CSARDPGSRNIQYF. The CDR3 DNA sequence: TGCAGTGCTAGAGACCCAGGAAGTAGAAACATTCAGTACTTC.

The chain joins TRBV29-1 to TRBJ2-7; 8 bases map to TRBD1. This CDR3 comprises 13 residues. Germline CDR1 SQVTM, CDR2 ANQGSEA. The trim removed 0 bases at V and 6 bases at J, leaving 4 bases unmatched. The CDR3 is CSVEDRTGTEQYF. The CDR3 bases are TGCAGCGTTGAAGATCGGACAGGGACCGAGCAGTACTTC.

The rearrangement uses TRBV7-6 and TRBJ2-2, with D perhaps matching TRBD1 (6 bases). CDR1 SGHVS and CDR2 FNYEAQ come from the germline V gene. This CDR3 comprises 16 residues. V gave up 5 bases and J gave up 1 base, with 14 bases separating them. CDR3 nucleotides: TGTGCCAGCAGCCGCACGGGACACGTGAACACCGGGGAGCTGTTTTTT. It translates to CASSRTGHVNTGELFF.

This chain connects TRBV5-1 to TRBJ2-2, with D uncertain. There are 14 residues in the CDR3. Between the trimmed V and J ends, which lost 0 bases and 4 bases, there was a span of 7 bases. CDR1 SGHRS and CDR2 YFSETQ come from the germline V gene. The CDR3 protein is CASSLESATGELFF. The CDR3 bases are TGCGCCAGCAGCTTGGAGTCAGCCACCGGGGAGCTGTTTTTT.

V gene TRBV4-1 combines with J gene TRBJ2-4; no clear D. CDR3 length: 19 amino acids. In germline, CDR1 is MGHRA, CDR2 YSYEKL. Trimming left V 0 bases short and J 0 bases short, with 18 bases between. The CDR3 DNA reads TGCGCCAGCAGCCAAGATAAAATGGCGTCCCACATAGCCAAAAACATTCAGTACTTC. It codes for CASSQDKMASHIAKNIQYF.

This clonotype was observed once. CDR3 nucleotides: TGTGCCAGCAGCCGTAGCGCCCAAGAGACCCAGTACTTC. It codes for CASSRSAQETQYF. The rearrangement joins TRBV7-9 to TRBJ2-5, with D possibly TRBD2 on 5 matching bases. The germline V gene encodes CDR1 SEHNR and CDR2 FQNEAQ (reference sequence). The length of the CDR3 is 13 residues. Trimming pared 5 bases from V and 1 base from J, leaving 8 bases between.

The CDR3 coding sequence is TGTGCCACCAGTGATGGGGGACAGGGACCCTACAATGAGCAGTTCTTC. It translates to CATSDGGQGPYNEQFF. The J gene is TRBJ2-1, the V gene TRBV24-1; 9 bases are a match to TRBD1. Germline CDR1 reads KGHDR; CDR2 reads SFDVKD. CDR3 size: 16 residues. Trimming took 3 bases from V and 2 from J; bases not matched to a gene: 4.

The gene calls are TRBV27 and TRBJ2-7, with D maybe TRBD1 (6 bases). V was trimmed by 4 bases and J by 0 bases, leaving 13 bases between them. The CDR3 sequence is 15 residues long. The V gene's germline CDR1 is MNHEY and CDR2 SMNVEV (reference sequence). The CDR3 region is CASSSIDRSSYEQYF. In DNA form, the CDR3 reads TGTGCCAGCAGTTCTATCGACAGGAGCTCCTACGAGCAGTACTTC.

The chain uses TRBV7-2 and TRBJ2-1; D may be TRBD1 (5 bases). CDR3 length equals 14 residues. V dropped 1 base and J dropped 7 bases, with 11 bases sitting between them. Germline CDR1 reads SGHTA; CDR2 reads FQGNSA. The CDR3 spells CASSLEFKGNEQFF. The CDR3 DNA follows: TGTGCCAGCAGCTTAGAATTCAAGGGGAATGAGCAGTTCTTC.

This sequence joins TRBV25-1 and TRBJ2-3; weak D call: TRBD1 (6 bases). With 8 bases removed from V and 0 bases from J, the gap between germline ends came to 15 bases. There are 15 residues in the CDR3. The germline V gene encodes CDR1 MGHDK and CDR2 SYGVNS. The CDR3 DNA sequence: TGTGCCAGCGGCCCCGGGACATATAGCACAGATACGCAGTATTTT. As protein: CASGPGTYSTDTQYF. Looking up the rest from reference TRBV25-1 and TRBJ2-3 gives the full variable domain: EADIYQTPRYLVIGTGKKITLECSQTMGHDKMYWYQQDPGMELHLIHYSYGVNSTEKGDLSSESTVSRIRTEHFPLTLESARPSHTSQYLCASGPGTYSTDTQYFGPGTRLTVL.

CDR3 loop: CAWNVRTLNTEAFF. The CDR3 coding sequence is TGTGCCTGGAATGTACGAACATTGAACACTGAAGCTTTCTTT. The V gene is TRBV30, the J gene TRBJ1-1; D ambiguous. The CDR3 runs to 14 residues. Trimming shortened V by 4 bases and J by 0 bases, and 12 bases separated the two germline ends. Germline V gene lookup returns CDR1 GTSNPN and CDR2 SVGIG (reference sequence).

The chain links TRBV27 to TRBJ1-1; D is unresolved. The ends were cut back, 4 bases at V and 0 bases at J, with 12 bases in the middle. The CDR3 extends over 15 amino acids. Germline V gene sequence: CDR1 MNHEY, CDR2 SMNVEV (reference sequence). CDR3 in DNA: TGTGCCAGCAGTTCTCCCGGGAGAATGAACACTGAAGCTTTCTTT. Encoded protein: CASSSPGRMNTEAFF.

For the CDR3, the DNA is TGTGCCAGCAGTGAAGGGACAGACCATCTTTACAAAAACATTCAGTACTTC. This encodes CASSEGTDHLYKNIQYF. The chain couples TRBV6-1 to TRBJ2-4, with a possible D match to TRBD1 (6 bases). Germline lookup yields CDR1 MNHNS and CDR2 SASEGT. The V and J ends lost 1 base and 3 bases respectively, with 16 bases between them. This CDR3 spans 17 amino acids.

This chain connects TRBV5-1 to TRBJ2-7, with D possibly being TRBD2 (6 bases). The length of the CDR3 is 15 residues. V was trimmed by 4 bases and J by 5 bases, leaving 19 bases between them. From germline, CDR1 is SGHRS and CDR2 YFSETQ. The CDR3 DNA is TGCGCCAGCAGCCGCCGGGACTCCCCCGGGCACGAGCAGTACTTC. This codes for CASSRRDSPGHEQYF.

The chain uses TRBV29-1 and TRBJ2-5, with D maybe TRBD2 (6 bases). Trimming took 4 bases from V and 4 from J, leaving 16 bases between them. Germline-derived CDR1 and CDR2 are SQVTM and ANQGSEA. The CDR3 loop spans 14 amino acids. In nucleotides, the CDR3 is TGCAGCGTTGTCCGGGGGAGTGGGTTAGAGACCCAGTACTTC. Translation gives CSVVRGSGLETQYF.

The CDR3 loop is CASSLREGSGEPYEQYF. The CDR3 DNA reads TGTGCCAGCAGCCTACGGGAGGGTAGCGGGGAACCCTACGAGCAGTACTTC. The rearrangement uses TRBV7-4 and TRBJ2-7; 8 nucleotides align to TRBD2. The CDR3 covers 17 residues. Germline assignment: CDR1 SGHVT and CDR2 SQSDAQ. V lost 5 bases, J lost 2 bases, and 14 bases stayed unmatched.

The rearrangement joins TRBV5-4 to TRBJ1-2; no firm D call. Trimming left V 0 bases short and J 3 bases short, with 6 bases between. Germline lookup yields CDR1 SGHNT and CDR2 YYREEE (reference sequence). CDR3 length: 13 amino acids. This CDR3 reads CASSLGLDYGYTF. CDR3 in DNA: TGTGCCAGCAGCTTGGGTCTGGACTATGGCTACACCTTC.

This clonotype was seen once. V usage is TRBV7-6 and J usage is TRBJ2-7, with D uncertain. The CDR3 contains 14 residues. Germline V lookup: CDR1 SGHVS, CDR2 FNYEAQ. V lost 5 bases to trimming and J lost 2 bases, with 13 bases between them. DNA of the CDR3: TGTGCCAGCAGCGATTCGTCGTGGACCTACGAGCAGTACTTC. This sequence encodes CASSDSSWTYEQYF.

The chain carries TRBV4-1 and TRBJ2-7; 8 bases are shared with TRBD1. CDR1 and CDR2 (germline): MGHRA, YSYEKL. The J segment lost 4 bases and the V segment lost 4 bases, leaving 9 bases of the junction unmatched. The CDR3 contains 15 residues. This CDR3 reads CASSLSGQVTYEQYF. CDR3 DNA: TGCGCCAGCAGCCTTTCGGGACAGGTAACTTACGAGCAGTACTTC.

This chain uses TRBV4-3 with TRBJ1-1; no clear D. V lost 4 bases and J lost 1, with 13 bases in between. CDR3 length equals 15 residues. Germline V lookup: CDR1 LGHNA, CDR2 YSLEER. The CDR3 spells CASSPRRTGNTEAFF. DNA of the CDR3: TGCGCCAGCAGCCCCCGCAGGACGGGGAACACTGAAGCTTTCTTT.

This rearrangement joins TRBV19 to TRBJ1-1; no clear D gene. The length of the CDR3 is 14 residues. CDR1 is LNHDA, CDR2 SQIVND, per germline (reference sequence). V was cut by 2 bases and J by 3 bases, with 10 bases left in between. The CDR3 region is CASSITGVDTEAFF. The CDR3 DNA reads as TGTGCCAGTAGTATAACCGGGGTTGACACTGAAGCTTTCTTT.

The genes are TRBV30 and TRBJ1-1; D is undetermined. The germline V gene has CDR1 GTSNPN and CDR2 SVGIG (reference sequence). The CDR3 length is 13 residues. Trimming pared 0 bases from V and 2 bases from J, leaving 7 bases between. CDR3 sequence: CAWSVATNTEAFF. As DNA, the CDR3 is TGTGCCTGGAGTGTGGCGACTAACACTGAAGCTTTCTTT.

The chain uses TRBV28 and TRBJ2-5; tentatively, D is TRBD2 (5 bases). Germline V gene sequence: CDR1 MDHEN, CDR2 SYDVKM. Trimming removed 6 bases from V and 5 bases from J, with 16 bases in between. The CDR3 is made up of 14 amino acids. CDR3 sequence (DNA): TGTGCCAGCAGCCCTGGGAGTGTGGGGGAGACCCAGTACTTC. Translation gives CASSPGSVGETQYF.

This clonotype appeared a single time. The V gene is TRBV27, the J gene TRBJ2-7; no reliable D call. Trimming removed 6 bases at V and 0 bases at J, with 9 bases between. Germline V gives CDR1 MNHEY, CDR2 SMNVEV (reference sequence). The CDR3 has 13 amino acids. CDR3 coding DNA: TGTGCCAGCAGCTACAGAAGCTCCTACGAGCAGTACTTC. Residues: CASSYRSSYEQYF.

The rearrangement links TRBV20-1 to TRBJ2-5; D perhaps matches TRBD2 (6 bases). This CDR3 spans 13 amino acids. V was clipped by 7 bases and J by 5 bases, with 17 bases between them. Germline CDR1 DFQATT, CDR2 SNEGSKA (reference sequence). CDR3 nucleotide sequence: TGCAGTGGAGCAGGAGGGAATCACGAGACCCAGTACTTC. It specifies CSGAGGNHETQYF.

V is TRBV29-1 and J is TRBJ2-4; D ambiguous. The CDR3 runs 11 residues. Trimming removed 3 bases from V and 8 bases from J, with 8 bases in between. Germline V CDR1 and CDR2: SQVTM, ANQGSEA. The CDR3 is CSVDYSDIQYF. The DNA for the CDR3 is TGCAGCGTTGACTACTCAGACATTCAGTACTTC. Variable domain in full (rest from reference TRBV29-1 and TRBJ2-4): SAVISQKPSRDICQRGTSLTIQCQVDSQVTMMFWYRQQPGQSLTLIATANQGSEATYESGFVIDKFPISRPNLTFSTLTVSNMSPEDSSIYLCSVDYSDIQYFGAGTRLSVL.